These 26 T cell receptor beta chains were sequenced from one sample in a study of blood T cells in healthy people across ages (dated by TCRdb to the mid-2010s). Library preparation used 5' RACE. TCRdb names Illumina HiSeq 2500 as the instrument used. The second PCR ran for roughly 7 to 11 cycles and used a J-beta primer mix along with a sample-barcoded 5' primer. TCRdb reran the public reads through fastp at Q25 and MiXCR, keeping productive beta chains. All rows with the same CDR3 protein become a single entry with the most common DNA and genes. The sample table records approximately 1.5 million distinct CDR3 sequences; 30% to 35% of these occur just once. In total, the top ten clones hold about 11% of the sample. Sequenced input: blood. Receptors were obtained from a woman between 25 and 40 years old in good health.

This sequence joins TRBV10-2 and TRBJ2-7; D may be TRBD2 (6 bases). Germline values: CDR1 WSHSY, CDR2 SAAADI. Trimming took off 3 bases at V and 7 bases at J, with 19 bases between the two ends. This CDR3 contains 15 residues. The CDR3 region has the DNA TGCGCCAGCAGTGATTTACTAGCCGCCTACAATGAGCAGTACTTC. Encoded protein: CASSDLLAAYNEQYF.

The rearrangement joins TRBV6-6 to TRBJ2-7; 7 nucleotides line up with TRBD2. The germline V gene encodes CDR1 MNHNY and CDR2 SVGAGI (reference sequence). V was clipped by 6 bases and J by 0 bases; unmatched bases: 5. The CDR3 has 14 amino acids. The CDR3 sequence: CASRLAVGSYEQYF. Here the CDR3 DNA reads TGTGCCAGCAGGCTAGCGGTAGGCTCCTACGAGCAGTACTTC.

This clonotype was seen a few times. The chain employs TRBV14 and TRBJ1-2, with D unclear. Germline loops: CDR1 SGHDN, CDR2 FVKESK. Deletions cut 4 bases from V and 6 bases from J, with 12 bases between. CDR3 length: 13 residues. The CDR3 region has the DNA TGTGCCAGCAGCCTACAGTTGTGGGATGGCTACACCTTC. Translation gives CASSLQLWDGYTF.

This clonotype occurred a few times. The chain couples TRBV5-1 to TRBJ1-1; D not resolved. In germline, CDR1 is SGHRS, CDR2 YFSETQ. This CDR3 has 12 residues. V lost 5 bases to trimming and J lost 3 bases, with 8 bases between them. CDR3 residues: CASRLFDTEAFF. CDR3 DNA sequence: TGCGCCAGCAGATTGTTTGACACTGAAGCTTTCTTT.

The chain links TRBV20-1 to TRBJ1-5, with 7 bases aligning to TRBD1. Germline V lookup: CDR1 DFQATT, CDR2 SNEGSKA (reference sequence). The CDR3 spans 15 residues. V shed 2 bases and J 7 bases; nucleotides not matched to a gene: 11. CDR3 sequence (DNA): TGCAGTGCTAGACCCCCAGGGGGACAAGGGCAGCCCCAGCATTTT. Protein sequence: CSARPPGGQGQPQHF.

The table lists this clonotype with a few counts. V and J are TRBV28 and TRBJ1-1, with D unclear. This CDR3 contains 15 residues. CDR1 and CDR2 from the germline V gene are MDHEN and SYDVKM. The ends were cut back, 2 bases at V and 1 base at J, with 11 bases in the middle. The CDR3 protein is CASSLQVRRNTEAFF. The CDR3 DNA reads as TGTGCCAGCAGTTTACAGGTTCGACGGAACACTGAAGCTTTCTTT.

This chain connects TRBV28 to TRBJ2-3; tentatively, D is TRBD2 (6 bases). The CDR3 totals 14 residues. V was cut by 4 bases and J by 5 bases, with 13 bases left in between. Germline loops: CDR1 MDHEN, CDR2 SYDVKM. The CDR3 DNA follows: TGTGCCAGCAGTTCCTCTAGACTAGAAGATACGCAGTATTTT. Protein: CASSSSRLEDTQYF.

The chain couples TRBV12-3 or TRBV12-4 to TRBJ1-6; a possible D gene is TRBD1 (6 bases). CDR3 length: 14 amino acids. V lost 5 bases, J lost 12 bases, and 17 bases lay in between. CDR3 in DNA: TGTGCCAGCAGTCCGGACAGAGCCGTCCAACCCCTCCACTTT. It encodes CASSPDRAVQPLHF.

V is TRBV28 and J is TRBJ2-4; 8 bases map to TRBD1. V gave up 6 bases and J gave up 6 bases; unmatched junction bases: 10. Germline CDR1 reads MDHEN; CDR2 reads SYDVKM. This CDR3 has 15 residues. The CDR3 DNA reads as TGTGCCAGCAGGTCTGCAGGGGGCTATGGAAACATTCAGTACTTC. It specifies CASRSAGGYGNIQYF.

The chain uses TRBV9 and TRBJ2-3; TRBD2 aligns across 9 bases. This CDR3 has 18 residues. The J segment lost 2 bases and the V segment lost 4 bases, leaving 14 bases of the junction unmatched. Germline V gene sequence: CDR1 SGDLS, CDR2 YYNGEE. The CDR3 sequence: CASSISGSPVEDTDTQYF. The DNA of the CDR3 is TGTGCCAGCAGCATTAGCGGGAGTCCCGTCGAGGACACAGATACGCAGTATTTT. Drawing the rest from reference TRBV9 and TRBJ2-3, the complete variable domain is DSGVTQTPKHLITATGQRVTLRCSPRSGDLSVYWYQQSLDQGLQFLIQYYNGEERAKGNILERFSAQQFPDLHSELNLSSLELGDSALYFCASSISGSPVEDTDTQYFGPGTRLTVL.

This clonotype was counted between two and nine times. Here the CDR3 DNA reads TGTGCCAGCAGCGTAGGCTCCGGACAGGGTCTTAATGAGCAGTTCTTC. This codes for CASSVGSGQGLNEQFF. The J gene is TRBJ2-1, the V gene TRBV9, with 8 positions matching TRBD1. The CDR3 covers 16 residues. CDR1 and CDR2 (germline): SGDLS, YYNGEE. After removal of 0 bases from V and 7 bases from J, the junction contained 9 bases not matched to a gene.

There are a few counts of this clonotype. The V and J genes are TRBV18 and TRBJ2-5; no firm D call. V shed 2 bases and J shed 1 base, with 5 bases lying between them. CDR1 is KGHSH, CDR2 LQKENI, per germline. This CDR3 has 13 amino acids. The CDR3 here is CASSPITQETQYF. The CDR3 nucleotides are TGTGCCAGCTCACCAATCACCCAAGAGACCCAGTACTTC.

The chain combines TRBV6-1 with TRBJ2-1; 7 nucleotides line up with TRBD1. Germline V gives CDR1 MNHNS, CDR2 SASEGT. Losses at the gene ends were 4 bases for V and 4 bases for J; bases not matched to a gene: 10. The CDR3 loop spans 16 amino acids. The CDR3: CASSARGQVNYNEQFF. The DNA for the CDR3 is TGTGCCAGCAGTGCTCGTGGACAGGTGAATTACAATGAGCAGTTCTTC.

V is TRBV3-1 and J is TRBJ2-3; D is perhaps TRBD2 (5 bases). CDR1 is LGHDT, CDR2 YNNKEL, per germline (reference sequence). The ends were cut back, 0 bases at V and 3 bases at J, with 7 bases in the middle. The CDR3 length is 14 residues. CDR3 nucleotide sequence: TGTGCCAGCAGCCAAGATACGGGGACAGATACGCAGTATTTT. Amino acids: CASSQDTGTDTQYF.

The V call is TRBV7-7, the J call TRBJ2-3; unclear D gene. The CDR3 covers 15 residues. V shed 2 bases and J shed 3 bases, with 12 bases lying between them. Looked up from germline, CDR1 is SSHAT and CDR2 is FNYEAQ (reference sequence). The CDR3 DNA sequence: TGTGCCAGCAGCTTAAATATGATGGATACAGATACGCAGTATTTT. The encoded protein is CASSLNMMDTDTQYF.

This CDR3 reads CSVEVSSPETQYF. For the CDR3, the DNA is TGCAGCGTTGAGGTATCTAGCCCCGAGACCCAGTACTTC. The chain is built from TRBV29-1 and TRBJ2-5; possible D gene TRBD2, 5 bases. Germline CDR1 reads SQVTM; CDR2 reads ANQGSEA. V was cut by 3 bases and J by 5 bases, with 13 bases left in between. The CDR3 has 13 amino acids. Full variable domain (missing parts from reference TRBV29-1 and TRBJ2-5): SAVISQKPSRDICQRGTSLTIQCQVDSQVTMMFWYRQQPGQSLTLIATANQGSEATYESGFVIDKFPISRPNLTFSTLTVSNMSPEDSSIYLCSVEVSSPETQYFGPGTRLLVL.

CDR3 sequence reads: CSARPRDYQETQYF. CDR3 DNA sequence: TGCAGTGCTAGACCTCGGGACTACCAAGAGACCCAGTACTTC. The chain uses TRBV20-1 and TRBJ2-5, with D maybe TRBD2 (6 bases). In germline, CDR1 is DFQATT, CDR2 SNEGSKA (reference sequence). This CDR3 spans 14 amino acids. V was pared by 2 bases and J by 0 bases, with 10 bases between.

V gene TRBV6-5 combines with J gene TRBJ1-1, with 9 bases that match TRBD1. The V gene's germline CDR1 is MNHEY and CDR2 SVGAGI. The CDR3 contains 18 residues. The trim removed 0 bases at V and 6 bases at J, leaving 14 bases unmatched. This chain's CDR3 is CASSYSKGQGPLWAEAFF. The CDR3 coding sequence is TGTGCCAGCAGTTACTCGAAAGGACAGGGGCCTCTCTGGGCTGAAGCTTTCTTT.

The chain has TRBV5-1 and TRBJ2-2; tentative D call: TRBD2 (6 bases). This CDR3 is 15 amino acids long. Germline CDR1 and CDR2: SGHRS and YFSETQ. V lost 0 bases and J lost 1, with 7 bases in between. Here the CDR3 DNA reads TGCGCCAGCAGCTTGGCTAGCGAGAACACCGGGGAGCTGTTTTTT. Amino acid sequence: CASSLASENTGELFF.

The chain links TRBV6-6 to TRBJ2-1; 8 positions agree with TRBD2. Germline V gene lookup returns CDR1 MNHNY and CDR2 SVGAGI (reference sequence). This CDR3 is built from 17 residues. J was trimmed by 0 bases and V by 6 bases; bases with no gene match: 10. The CDR3 spells CASSPTSGQSSYNEQFF. CDR3 DNA: TGTGCCAGCAGCCCTACTAGCGGCCAGAGCTCCTACAATGAGCAGTTCTTC.

J is TRBJ2-3 and V is TRBV27; D may be TRBD2 (6 bases). CDR3 length: 15 amino acids. Germline values: CDR1 MNHEY, CDR2 SMNVEV (reference sequence). Trimming removed 0 bases from V and 3 bases from J, with 10 bases in between. CDR3 amino acids: CASSLSWRGTDTQYF. DNA of the CDR3: TGTGCCAGCAGTTTATCTTGGCGGGGAACAGATACGCAGTATTTT.

This clonotype has ten or more counts. The chain joins TRBV29-1 to TRBJ2-5; 7 bases agree with TRBD1. This CDR3 comprises 14 residues. Per the germline V gene, CDR1 is SQVTM and CDR2 is ANQGSEA. Trimming cost V 7 bases and J 5 bases; bases outside gene matches: 13. Here the CDR3 reads CSAQRDSSRETQYF. The CDR3 DNA follows: TGCAGCGCCCAGAGGGACAGTTCTCGGGAGACCCAGTACTTC.

This clonotype came up a few times. The gene calls are TRBV11-3 and TRBJ2-1; the match to TRBD2 covers 14 bases. The CDR3 runs 21 residues. Germline assignment: CDR1 SGHNT and CDR2 YENEEA. Germline trimming cut 1 base from V and 4 bases from J; bases unmatched to any gene: 15. CDR3: CASSLGRLAGGPASGYNEQFF. Here the CDR3 DNA reads TGTGCCAGCAGCTTAGGCCGACTAGCGGGAGGGCCGGCGTCGGGGTACAATGAGCAGTTCTTC.

About this clonotype itself: Its ends do not fully match the called genes, so a read error is possible. The V call is TRBV20-1, the J call TRBJ2-5; the match to TRBD1 covers 7 bases. This CDR3 has 14 residues. Germline-derived CDR1 and CDR2 are DFQATT and SNEGSKA (reference sequence). CDR3 sequence reads: CSARPLTGQETQYF. The CDR3 DNA sequence: TGTAGTGCTCGGCCCTTGACAGGGCAGGAGACCCAGTACTTC.

V is TRBV5-1 and J is TRBJ2-3; 7 bases fit TRBD1. This CDR3 is 15 amino acids long. Germline loops: CDR1 SGHRS, CDR2 YFSETQ. The V and J ends lost 4 bases and 2 bases, in that order; junction bases with no gene match: 7. In nucleotides, the CDR3 is TGCGCCAGCAGCACGGGACAGACCAACACAGATACGCAGTATTTT. Protein product: CASSTGQTNTDTQYF.

This clonotype has just a few counts. The V gene is TRBV12-3 or TRBV12-4, the J gene TRBJ2-7, with TRBD2 matching 13 bases. Trimming at V came to 6 bases and at J to 6 bases, leaving 8 bases not matched to a gene. The CDR3 loop spans 15 amino acids. CDR3 loop: CASSLRLAGGGEQYF. For the CDR3, the DNA is TGTGCCAGCAGCCTCCGACTAGCGGGAGGCGGCGAGCAGTACTTC.